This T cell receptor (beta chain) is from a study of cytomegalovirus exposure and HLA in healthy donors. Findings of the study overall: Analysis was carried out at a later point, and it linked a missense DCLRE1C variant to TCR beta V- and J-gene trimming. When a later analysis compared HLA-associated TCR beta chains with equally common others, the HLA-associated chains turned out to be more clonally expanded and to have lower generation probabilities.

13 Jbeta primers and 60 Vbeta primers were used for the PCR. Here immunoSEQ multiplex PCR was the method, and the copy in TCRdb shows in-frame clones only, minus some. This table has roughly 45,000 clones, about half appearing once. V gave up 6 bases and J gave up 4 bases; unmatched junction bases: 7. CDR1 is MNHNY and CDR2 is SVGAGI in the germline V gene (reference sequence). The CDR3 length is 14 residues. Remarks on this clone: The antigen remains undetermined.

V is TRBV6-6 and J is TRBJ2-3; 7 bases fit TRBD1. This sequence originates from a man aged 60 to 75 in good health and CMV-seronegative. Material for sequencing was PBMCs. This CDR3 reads CASRLTGAADTQYF. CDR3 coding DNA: TGTGCCAGCAGGCTAACAGGGGCAGCAGATACGCAGTATTTT.